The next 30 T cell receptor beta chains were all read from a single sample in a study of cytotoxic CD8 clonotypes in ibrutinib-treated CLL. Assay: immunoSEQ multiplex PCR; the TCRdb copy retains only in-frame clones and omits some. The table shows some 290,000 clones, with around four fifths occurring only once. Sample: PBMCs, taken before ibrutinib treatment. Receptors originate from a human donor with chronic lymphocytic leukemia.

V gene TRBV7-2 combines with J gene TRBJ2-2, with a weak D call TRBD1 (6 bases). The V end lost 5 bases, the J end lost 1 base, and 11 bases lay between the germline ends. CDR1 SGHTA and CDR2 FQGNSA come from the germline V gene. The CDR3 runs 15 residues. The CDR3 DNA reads TGTGCCAGCAGCACTCGACAGGTGAACACCGGGGAGCTGTTTTTT. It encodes CASSTRQVNTGELFF.

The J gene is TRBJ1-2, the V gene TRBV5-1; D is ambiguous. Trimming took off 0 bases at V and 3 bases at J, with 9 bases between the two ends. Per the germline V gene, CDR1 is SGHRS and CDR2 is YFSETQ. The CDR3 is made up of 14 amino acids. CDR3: CASSLETVDYGYTF. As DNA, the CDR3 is TGCGCCAGCAGCTTGGAGACGGTGGACTATGGCTACACCTTC.

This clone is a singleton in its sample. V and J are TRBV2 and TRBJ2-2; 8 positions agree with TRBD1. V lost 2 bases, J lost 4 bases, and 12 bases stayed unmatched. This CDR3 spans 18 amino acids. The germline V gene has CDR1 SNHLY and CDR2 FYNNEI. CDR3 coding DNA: TGTGCCAGCAGTGAATTACGGTTCGGCAGGGGGCTCACCGGGGAGCTGTTTTTT. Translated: CASSELRFGRGLTGELFF.

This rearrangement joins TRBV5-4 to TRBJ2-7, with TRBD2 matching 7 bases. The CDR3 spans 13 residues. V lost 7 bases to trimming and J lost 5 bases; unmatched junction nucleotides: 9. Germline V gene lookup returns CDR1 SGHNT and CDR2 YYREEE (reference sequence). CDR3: CASATSGNHEQYF. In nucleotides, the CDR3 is TGTGCCAGCGCAACCAGCGGGAACCACGAGCAGTACTTC. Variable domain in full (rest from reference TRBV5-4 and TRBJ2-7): ETGVTQSPTHLIKTRGQQVTLRCSSQSGHNTVSWYQQALGQGPQFIFQYYREEENGRGNFPPRFSGLQFPNYSSELNVNALELDDSALYLCASATSGNHEQYFGPGTRLTVT.

The CDR3 spells CASSALGDRGRETQYF. The CDR3 DNA follows: TGTGCCAGCAGCGCCCTAGGGGACAGGGGGCGAGAGACCCAGTACTTC. This chain connects TRBV9 to TRBJ2-5; 12 positions match TRBD1. V lost 3 bases and J lost 4; bases outside the gene matches: 7. This CDR3 contains 16 residues. The germline CDR1 and CDR2 sequences are SGDLS and YYNGEE.

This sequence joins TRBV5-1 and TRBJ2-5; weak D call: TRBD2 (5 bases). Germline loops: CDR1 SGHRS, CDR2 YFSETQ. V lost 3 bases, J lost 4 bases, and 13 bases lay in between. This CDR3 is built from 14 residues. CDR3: CASSSTAAAETQYF. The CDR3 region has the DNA TGCGCCAGCAGCTCGACTGCAGCGGCAGAGACCCAGTACTTC.

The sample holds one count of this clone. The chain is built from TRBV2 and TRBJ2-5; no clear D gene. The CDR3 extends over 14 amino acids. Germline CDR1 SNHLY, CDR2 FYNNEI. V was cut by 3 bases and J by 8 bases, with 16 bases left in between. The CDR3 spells CASSDFPQRATQYF. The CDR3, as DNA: TGTGCCAGCAGTGACTTCCCCCAAAGAGCAACCCAGTACTTC.

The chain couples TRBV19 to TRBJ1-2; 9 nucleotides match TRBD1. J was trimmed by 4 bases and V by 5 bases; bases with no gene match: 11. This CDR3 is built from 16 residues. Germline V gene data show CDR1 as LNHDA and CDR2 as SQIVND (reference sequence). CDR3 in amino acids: CASSSPGTGNIYGYTF. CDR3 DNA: TGTGCCAGTAGTTCACCCGGGACAGGGAATATCTATGGCTACACCTTC.

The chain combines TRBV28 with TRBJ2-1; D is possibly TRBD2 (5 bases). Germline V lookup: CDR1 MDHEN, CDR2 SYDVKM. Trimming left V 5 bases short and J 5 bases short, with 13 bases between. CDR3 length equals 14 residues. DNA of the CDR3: TGTGCCAGCAGTCATAAAGGACTCGACAATGAGCAGTTCTTC. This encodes CASSHKGLDNEQFF.

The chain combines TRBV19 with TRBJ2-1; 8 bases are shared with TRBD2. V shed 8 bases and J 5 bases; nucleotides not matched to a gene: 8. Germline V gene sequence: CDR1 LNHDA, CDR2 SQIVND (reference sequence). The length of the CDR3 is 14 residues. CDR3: CASRTSGADNEQFF. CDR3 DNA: TGTGCCAGTCGAACTAGCGGAGCAGACAATGAGCAGTTCTTC. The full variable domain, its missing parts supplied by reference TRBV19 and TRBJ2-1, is DGGITQSPKYLFRKEGQNVTLSCEQNLNHDAMYWYRQDPGQGLRLIYYSQIVNDFQKGDIAEGYSVSREKKESFPLTVTSAQKNPTAFYLCASRTSGADNEQFFGPGTRLTVL.

The CDR3 DNA follows: TGCAGCGTCGGGAGAGGGCTTTCCTACGAGCAGTACTTC. Protein: CSVGRGLSYEQYF. The V and J genes are TRBV29-1 and TRBJ2-7; D might be TRBD2 (6 bases). Trimming pared 6 bases from V and 1 base from J, leaving 13 bases between. CDR3 length: 13 residues. Germline V gene sequence: CDR1 SQVTM, CDR2 ANQGSEA.

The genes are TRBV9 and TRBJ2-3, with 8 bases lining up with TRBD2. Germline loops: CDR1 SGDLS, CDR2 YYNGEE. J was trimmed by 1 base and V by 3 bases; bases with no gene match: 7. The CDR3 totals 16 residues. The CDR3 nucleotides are TGTGCCAGCAGCGGGGGCCCGGGGGGGCGCACAGATACGCAGTATTTT. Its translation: CASSGGPGGRTDTQYF. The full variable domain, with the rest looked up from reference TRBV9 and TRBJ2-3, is DSGVTQTPKHLITATGQRVTLRCSPRSGDLSVYWYQQSLDQGLQFLIQYYNGEERAKGNILERFSAQQFPDLHSELNLSSLELGDSALYFCASSGGPGGRTDTQYFGPGTRLTVL.

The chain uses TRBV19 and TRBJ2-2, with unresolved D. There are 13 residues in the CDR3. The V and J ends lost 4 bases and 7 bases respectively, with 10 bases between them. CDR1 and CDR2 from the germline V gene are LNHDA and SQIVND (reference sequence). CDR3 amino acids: CASSRTTGGELFF. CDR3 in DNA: TGTGCCAGTAGTAGAACCACGGGCGGGGAGCTGTTTTTT.

The CDR3 DNA follows: TGTGCCAGCAACCTCGGGACACCCCATCAGCCCCAGCATTTT. Amino acid sequence: CASNLGTPHQPQHF. The chain is built from TRBV28 and TRBJ1-5, with D possibly being TRBD1 (6 bases). In germline, CDR1 is MDHEN, CDR2 SYDVKM. V was cut by 7 bases and J by 5 bases, with 15 bases left in between. CDR3 size: 14 residues.

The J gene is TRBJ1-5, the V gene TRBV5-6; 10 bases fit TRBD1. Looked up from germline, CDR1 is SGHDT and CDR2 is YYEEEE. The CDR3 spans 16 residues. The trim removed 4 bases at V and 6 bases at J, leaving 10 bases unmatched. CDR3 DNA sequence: TGTGCCAGCAGCGTCTACCGGGACAGGGGAGGTCAGCCCCAGCATTTT. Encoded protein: CASSVYRDRGGQPQHF. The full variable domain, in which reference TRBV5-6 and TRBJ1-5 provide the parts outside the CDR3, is DAGVTQSPTHLIKTRGQQVTLRCSPKSGHDTVSWYQQALGQGPQFIFQYYEEEERQRGNFPDRFSGHQFPNYSSELNVNALLLGDSALYLCASSVYRDRGGQPQHFGDGTRLSIL.

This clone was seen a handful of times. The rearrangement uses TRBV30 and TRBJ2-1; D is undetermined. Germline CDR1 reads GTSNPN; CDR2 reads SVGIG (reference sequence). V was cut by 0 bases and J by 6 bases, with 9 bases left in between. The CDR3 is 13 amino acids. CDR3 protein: CAWSVQAFNEQFF. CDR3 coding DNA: TGTGCCTGGAGTGTACAAGCTTTCAATGAGCAGTTCTTC.

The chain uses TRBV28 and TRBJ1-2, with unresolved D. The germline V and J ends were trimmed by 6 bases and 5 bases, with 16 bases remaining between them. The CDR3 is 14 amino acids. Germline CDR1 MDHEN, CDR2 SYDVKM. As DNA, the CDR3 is TGTGCCAGCAGCTTCATTTTCGGTGGTTATGGCTACACCTTC. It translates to CASSFIFGGYGYTF.

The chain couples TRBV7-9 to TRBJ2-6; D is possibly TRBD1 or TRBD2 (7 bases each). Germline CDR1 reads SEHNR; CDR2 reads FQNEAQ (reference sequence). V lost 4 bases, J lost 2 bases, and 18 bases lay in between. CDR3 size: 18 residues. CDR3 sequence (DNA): TGTGCCAGCAGCTCGCCTTGGGGAGGGGGCACTGGGGCCAACGTCCTGACTTTC. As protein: CASSSPWGGGTGANVLTF. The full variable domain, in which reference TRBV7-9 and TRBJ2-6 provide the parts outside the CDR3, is DTGVSQNPRHKITKRGQNVTFRCDPISEHNRLYWYRQTLGQGPEFLTYFQNEAQLEKSRLLSDRFSAERPKGSFSTLEIQRTEQGDSAMYLCASSSPWGGGTGANVLTFGAGSRLTVL.

This CDR3 is CSASLMSQQFF. The DNA of the CDR3 is TGCAGTGCTAGTTTGATGTCTCAGCAGTTCTTC. V gene TRBV20-1 combines with J gene TRBJ2-1; no definite D call. V was clipped by 3 bases and J by 11 bases, with 11 bases between them. The germline gives CDR1 DFQATT, CDR2 SNEGSKA (reference sequence). This CDR3 has 11 amino acids.

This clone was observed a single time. The CDR3 nucleotides are TGTGCCAGCAGCTTAGAGCGCAGCGTGGGTGGCTACACCTTC. This gives the protein CASSLERSVGGYTF. J is TRBJ1-2 and V is TRBV7-2; D remains unclear. The CDR3 contains 14 residues. The ends were cut back, 1 base at V and 7 bases at J, with 13 bases in the middle. In germline, CDR1 is SGHTA, CDR2 FQGNSA.

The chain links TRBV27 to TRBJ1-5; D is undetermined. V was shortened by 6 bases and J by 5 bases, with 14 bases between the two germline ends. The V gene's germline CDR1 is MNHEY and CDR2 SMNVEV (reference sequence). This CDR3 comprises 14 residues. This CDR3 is CASRGPSRDQPQHF. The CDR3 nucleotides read TGTGCCAGCAGGGGCCCAAGTAGGGATCAGCCCCAGCATTTT.

The CDR3 loop is CASSLNRDSAYNEQFF. Here the CDR3 DNA reads TGTGCCAGCAGCCTAAACCGGGACAGTGCGTACAATGAGCAGTTCTTC. This rearrangement joins TRBV7-2 to TRBJ2-1; 7 positions match TRBD1. The CDR3 is 16 amino acids. Per germline, CDR1 SGHTA and CDR2 FQGNSA. Trimming cost V 5 bases and J 4 bases; bases outside gene matches: 11.

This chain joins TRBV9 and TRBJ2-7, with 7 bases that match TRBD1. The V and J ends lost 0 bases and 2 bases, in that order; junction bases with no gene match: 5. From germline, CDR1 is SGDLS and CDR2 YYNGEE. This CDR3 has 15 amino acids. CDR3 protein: CASSVARDSTYEQYF. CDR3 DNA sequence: TGTGCCAGCAGCGTAGCTCGGGACAGCACCTACGAGCAGTACTTC. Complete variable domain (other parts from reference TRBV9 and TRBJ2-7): DSGVTQTPKHLITATGQRVTLRCSPRSGDLSVYWYQQSLDQGLQFLIQYYNGEERAKGNILERFSAQQFPDLHSELNLSSLELGDSALYFCASSVARDSTYEQYFGPGTRLTVT.

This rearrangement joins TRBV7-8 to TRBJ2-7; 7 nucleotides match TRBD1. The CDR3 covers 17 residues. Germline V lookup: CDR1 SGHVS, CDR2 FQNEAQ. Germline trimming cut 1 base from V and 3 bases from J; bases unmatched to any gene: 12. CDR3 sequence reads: CASSLVAGTAYNYEQYF. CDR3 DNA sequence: TGTGCCAGCAGCTTAGTTGCTGGGACAGCTTATAACTACGAGCAGTACTTC.

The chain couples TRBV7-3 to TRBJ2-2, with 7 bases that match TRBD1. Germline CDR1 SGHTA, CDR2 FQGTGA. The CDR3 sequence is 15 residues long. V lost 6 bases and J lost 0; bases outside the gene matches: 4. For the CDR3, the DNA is TGTGCCAGCAGGAGGGACAGTACGAACACCGGGGAGCTGTTTTTT. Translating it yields CASRRDSTNTGELFF.

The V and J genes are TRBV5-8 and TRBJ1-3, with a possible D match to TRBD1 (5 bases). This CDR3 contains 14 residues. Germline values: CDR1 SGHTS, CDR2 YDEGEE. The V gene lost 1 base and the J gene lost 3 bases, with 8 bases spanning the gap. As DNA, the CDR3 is TGTGCCAGCAGCTTGTCGGGGGTTGGAAACACCATATATTTT. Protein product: CASSLSGVGNTIYF.

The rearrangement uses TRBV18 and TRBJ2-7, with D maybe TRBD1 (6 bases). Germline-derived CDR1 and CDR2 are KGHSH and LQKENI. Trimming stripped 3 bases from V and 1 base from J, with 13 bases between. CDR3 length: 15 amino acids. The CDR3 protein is CASSPENRVSYEQYF. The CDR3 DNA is TGTGCCAGCTCACCGGAGAACAGGGTTTCCTACGAGCAGTACTTC. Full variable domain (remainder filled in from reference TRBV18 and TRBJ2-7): NAGVMQNPRHLVRRRGQEARLRCSPMKGHSHVYWYRQLPEEGLKFMVYLQKENIIDESGMPKERFSAEFPKEGPSILRIQQVVRGDSAAYFCASSPENRVSYEQYFGPGTRLTVT.

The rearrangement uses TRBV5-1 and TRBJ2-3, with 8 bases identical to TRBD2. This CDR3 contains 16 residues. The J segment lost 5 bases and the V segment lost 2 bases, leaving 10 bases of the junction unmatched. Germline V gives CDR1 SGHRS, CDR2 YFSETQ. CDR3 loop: CASSFGNGRAEDTQYF. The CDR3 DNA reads TGCGCCAGCAGCTTCGGAAACGGGAGGGCCGAAGATACGCAGTATTTT.

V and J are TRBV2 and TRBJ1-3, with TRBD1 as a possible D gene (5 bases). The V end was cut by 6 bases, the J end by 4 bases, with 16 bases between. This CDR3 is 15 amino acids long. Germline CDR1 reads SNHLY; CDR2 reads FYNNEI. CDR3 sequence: CASRAPGTPGNTIYF. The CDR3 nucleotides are TGTGCCAGCAGGGCCCCCGGGACGCCCGGAAACACCATATATTTT.

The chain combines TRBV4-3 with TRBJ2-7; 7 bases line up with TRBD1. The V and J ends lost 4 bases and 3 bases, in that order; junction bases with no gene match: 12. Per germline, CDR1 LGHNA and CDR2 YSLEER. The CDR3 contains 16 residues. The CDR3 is CASSPRPTGVGYEQYF. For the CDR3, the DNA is TGCGCCAGCAGCCCGCGACCTACAGGGGTCGGCTACGAGCAGTACTTC.